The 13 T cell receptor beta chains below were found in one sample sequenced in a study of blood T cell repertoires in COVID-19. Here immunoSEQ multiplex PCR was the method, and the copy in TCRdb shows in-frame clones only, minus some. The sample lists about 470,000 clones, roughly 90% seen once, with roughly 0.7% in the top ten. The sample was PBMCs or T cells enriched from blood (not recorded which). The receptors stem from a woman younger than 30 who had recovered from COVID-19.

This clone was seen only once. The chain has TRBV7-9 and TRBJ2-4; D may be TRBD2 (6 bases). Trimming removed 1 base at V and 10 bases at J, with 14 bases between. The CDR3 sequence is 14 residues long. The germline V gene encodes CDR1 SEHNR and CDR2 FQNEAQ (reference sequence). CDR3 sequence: CASSLDTEEGIQYF. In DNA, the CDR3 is TGTGCCAGCAGCTTAGACACAGAGGAGGGAATTCAGTACTTC. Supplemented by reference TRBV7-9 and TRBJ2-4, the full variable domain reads DTGVSQNPRHKITKRGQNVTFRCDPISEHNRLYWYRQTLGQGPEFLTYFQNEAQLEKSRLLSDRFSAERPKGSFSTLEIQRTEQGDSAMYLCASSLDTEEGIQYFGAGTRLSVL.

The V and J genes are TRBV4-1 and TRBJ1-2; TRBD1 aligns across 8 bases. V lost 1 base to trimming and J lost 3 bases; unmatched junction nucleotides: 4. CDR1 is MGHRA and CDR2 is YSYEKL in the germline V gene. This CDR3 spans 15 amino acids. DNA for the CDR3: TGCGCCAGCAGCCAAGCTTCACAGGGGGACTATGGCTACACCTTC. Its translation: CASSQASQGDYGYTF.

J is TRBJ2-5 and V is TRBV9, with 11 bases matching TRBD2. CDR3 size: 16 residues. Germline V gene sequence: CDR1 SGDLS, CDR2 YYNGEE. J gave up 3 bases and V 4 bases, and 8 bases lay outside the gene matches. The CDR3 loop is CASSPLAGAFKETQYF. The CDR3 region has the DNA TGTGCCAGCAGCCCACTAGCGGGGGCCTTTAAAGAGACCCAGTACTTC.

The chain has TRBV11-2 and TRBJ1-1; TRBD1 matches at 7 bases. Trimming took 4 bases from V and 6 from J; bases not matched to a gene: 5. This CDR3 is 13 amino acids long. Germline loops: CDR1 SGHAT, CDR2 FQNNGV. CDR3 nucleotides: TGTGCCAGCAGCTCGGTACAGGGGCCTGAAGCTTTCTTT. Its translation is CASSSVQGPEAFF.

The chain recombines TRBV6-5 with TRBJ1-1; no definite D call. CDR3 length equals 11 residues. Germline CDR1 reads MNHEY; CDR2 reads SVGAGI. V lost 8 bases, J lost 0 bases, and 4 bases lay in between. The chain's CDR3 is CASLMNTEAFF. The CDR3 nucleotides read TGTGCCAGCCTTATGAACACTGAAGCTTTCTTT.

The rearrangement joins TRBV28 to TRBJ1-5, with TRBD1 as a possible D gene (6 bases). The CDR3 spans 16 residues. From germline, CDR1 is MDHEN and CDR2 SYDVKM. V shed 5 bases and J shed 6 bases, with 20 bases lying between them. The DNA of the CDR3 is TGTGCCAGCAGTCCCCCCATTACAGGGACCGGTCAGCCCCAGCATTTT. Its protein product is CASSPPITGTGQPQHF.

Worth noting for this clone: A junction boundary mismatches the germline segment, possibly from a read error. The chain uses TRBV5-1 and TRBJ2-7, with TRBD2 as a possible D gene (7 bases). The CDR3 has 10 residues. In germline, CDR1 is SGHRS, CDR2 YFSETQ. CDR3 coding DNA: TGCGCCACCTCGACTGCGGGGGACAACTTC. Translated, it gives CATSTAGDNF.

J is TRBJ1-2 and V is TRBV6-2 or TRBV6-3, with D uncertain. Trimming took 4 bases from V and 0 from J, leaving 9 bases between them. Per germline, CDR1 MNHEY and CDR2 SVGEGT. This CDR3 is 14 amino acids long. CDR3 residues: CASSFQLANYGYTF. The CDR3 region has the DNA TGTGCCAGCAGTTTCCAGCTAGCTAACTATGGCTACACCTTC.

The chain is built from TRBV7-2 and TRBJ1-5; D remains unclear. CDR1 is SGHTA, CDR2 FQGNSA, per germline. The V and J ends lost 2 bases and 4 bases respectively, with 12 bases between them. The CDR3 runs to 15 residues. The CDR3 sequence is CASSLNTQTNQPQHF. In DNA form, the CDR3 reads TGTGCCAGCAGCTTAAATACACAGACGAATCAGCCCCAGCATTTT.

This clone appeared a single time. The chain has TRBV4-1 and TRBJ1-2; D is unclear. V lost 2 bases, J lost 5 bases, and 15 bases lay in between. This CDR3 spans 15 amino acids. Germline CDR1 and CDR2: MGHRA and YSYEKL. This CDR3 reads CASSQSPEGSYGYTF. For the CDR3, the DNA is TGCGCCAGCAGCCAATCACCGGAGGGATCGTATGGCTACACCTTC.

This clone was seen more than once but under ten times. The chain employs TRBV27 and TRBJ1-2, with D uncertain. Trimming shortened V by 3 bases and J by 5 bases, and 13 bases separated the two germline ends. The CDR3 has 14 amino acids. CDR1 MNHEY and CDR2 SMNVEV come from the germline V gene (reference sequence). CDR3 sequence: CASSLRAGAYGYTF. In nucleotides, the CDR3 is TGTGCCAGCAGTTTGAGGGCAGGAGCATATGGCTACACCTTC.

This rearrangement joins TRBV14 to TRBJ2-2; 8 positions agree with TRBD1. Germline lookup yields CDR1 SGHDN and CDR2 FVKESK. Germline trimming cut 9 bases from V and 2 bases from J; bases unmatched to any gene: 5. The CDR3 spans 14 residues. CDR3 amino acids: CARRQGINTGELFF. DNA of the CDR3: TGTGCCAGAAGACAGGGGATAAACACCGGGGAGCTGTTTTTT.

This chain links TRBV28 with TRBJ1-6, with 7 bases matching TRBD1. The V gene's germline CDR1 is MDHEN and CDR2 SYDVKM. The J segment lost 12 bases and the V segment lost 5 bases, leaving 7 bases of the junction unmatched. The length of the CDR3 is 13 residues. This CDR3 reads CASSPHRDRPLHF. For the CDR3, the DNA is TGTGCCAGCAGTCCACATAGGGACAGACCCCTCCACTTT.